The 15 T cell receptor beta chains presented below share a single source sample, sequenced in a study of T cells in localized non-small cell lung cancer (dated by TCRdb to 2019 to 2021). Receptor libraries were prepared by the immunoSEQ multiplex PCR assay. Entries here come from immuneACCESS through TCRdb and include only in-frame sequences with V and J called. Some clones fail to appear in such tables; in the studies checked, an unresolved V gene covers under half of the shortfall, and the cause of the remainder is unknown. Across this sample there are 33,000 or so clones, with around 79% seen only once. Roughly 17% of the sample belongs to the ten largest clones. Sequencing was performed on peripheral blood, taken before any cancer treatment. These receptors originate from a male donor older than 55 with stage III squamous cell lung carcinoma.

This chain uses TRBV6-1 with TRBJ2-1, with D perhaps TRBD1 (6 bases). V lost 9 bases, J lost 0 bases, and 15 bases lay in between. This CDR3 region has 15 residues. Germline values: CDR1 MNHNS, CDR2 SASEGT. The CDR3 is CASTGQPSSYNEQFF. Here the CDR3 DNA reads TGTGCCAGTACGGGACAACCGAGCTCCTACAATGAGCAGTTCTTC.

This CDR3 reads CASTPAGTARIYGYTF. CDR3 DNA: TGTGCCAGTACCCCGGCAGGGACAGCGCGTATCTATGGCTACACCTTC. The chain employs TRBV19 and TRBJ1-2; 7 bases map to TRBD1. CDR1 and CDR2 from the germline V gene are LNHDA and SQIVND (reference sequence). There are 16 residues in the CDR3. V trimming: 7 bases; J trimming: 4 bases; junction bases outside the gene matches: 15.

The chain joins TRBV4-2 to TRBJ2-6; no reliable D call. In germline, CDR1 is LGHNA, CDR2 YNFKEQ. CDR3 length: 16 amino acids. Trimming shortened V by 0 bases and J by 0 bases, and 6 bases separated the two germline ends. The DNA of the CDR3 is TGTGCCAGCAGCCAAGATCCCGACTCTGGGGCCAACGTCCTGACTTTC. Protein: CASSQDPDSGANVLTF.

The V call is TRBV6-5, the J call TRBJ2-7; 8 nucleotides match TRBD1. Germline V gene data show CDR1 as MNHEY and CDR2 as SVGAGI. The CDR3 runs to 12 residues. J lost 6 bases, V lost 4 bases, and 2 bases had no gene match. CDR3 sequence (DNA): TGTGCCAGCAGTTGGACAGGGATCGAGCAGTACTTC. Its translation is CASSWTGIEQYF.

This chain uses TRBV5-5 with TRBJ2-2; D not certain. This CDR3 region has 14 residues. Trimming removed 4 bases at V and 2 bases at J, with 9 bases between. CDR1 SGHKS and CDR2 YYEKEE come from the germline V gene (reference sequence). CDR3 protein: CASSLIPNTGELFF. CDR3 coding DNA: TGTGCCAGCAGCCTTATTCCTAACACCGGGGAGCTGTTTTTT.

The rearrangement joins TRBV5-1 to TRBJ1-1, with D possibly matching TRBD1 (6 bases). V lost 2 bases, J lost 2 bases, and 19 bases lay in between. The CDR3 is 17 residues long. Germline CDR1 and CDR2: SGHRS and YFSETQ. CDR3 nucleotide sequence: TGCGCCAGCAGCTTTGGGGGCCCCAGTTGGGGCAACACTGAAGCTTTCTTT. Protein product: CASSFGGPSWGNTEAFF.

The chain is built from TRBV7-7 and TRBJ1-2; TRBD1 is a possible D gene (6 bases). This CDR3 has 16 residues. V was clipped by 5 bases and J by 3 bases, with 19 bases between them. From germline, CDR1 is SSHAT and CDR2 FNYEAQ (reference sequence). CDR3 sequence: CASSPKHREPHYGYTF. DNA for the CDR3: TGTGCCAGCAGCCCAAAACACAGGGAGCCCCACTATGGCTACACCTTC. The full variable domain, completed using reference TRBV7-7 and TRBJ1-2, is GAGVSQSPRYKVTKRGQDVTLRCDPISSHATLYWYQQALGQGPEFLTYFNYEAQPDKSGLPSDRFSAERPEGSISTLTIQRTEQRDSAMYRCASSPKHREPHYGYTFGSGTRLTVV.

V and J are TRBV6-5 and TRBJ1-1; 7 nucleotides line up with TRBD1. V was clipped by 4 bases and J by 4 bases; unmatched bases: 6. Germline lookup yields CDR1 MNHEY and CDR2 SVGAGI. The CDR3 is 14 amino acids. The CDR3, as DNA: TGTGCCAGCAGTTCTAACAGGGGAAGCACTGAAGCTTTCTTT. This gives the protein CASSSNRGSTEAFF.

The CDR3: CASSQEPGFRNTIYF. As DNA, the CDR3 is TGCGCCAGCAGCCAAGAGCCGGGCTTTAGAAACACCATATATTTT. The rearrangement joins TRBV4-1 to TRBJ1-3; no clear D gene. The V gene's germline CDR1 is MGHRA and CDR2 YSYEKL. This CDR3 region has 15 residues. V lost 0 bases to trimming and J lost 5 bases, with 11 bases between them.

This clone was counted once. V usage is TRBV5-4 and J usage is TRBJ2-3; D tentatively reads TRBD1 or TRBD2 (6 bases each). This CDR3 region has 15 residues. Germline lookup yields CDR1 SGHNT and CDR2 YYREEE (reference sequence). V was shortened by 2 bases and J by 4 bases, with 14 bases between the two germline ends. The CDR3 sequence is CASSFRRGDSDTQYF. In DNA form, the CDR3 reads TGTGCCAGCAGCTTCCGAAGGGGGGACTCAGATACGCAGTATTTT. Using reference TRBV5-4 and TRBJ2-3 for the parts outside the CDR3, the full variable domain is ETGVTQSPTHLIKTRGQQVTLRCSSQSGHNTVSWYQQALGQGPQFIFQYYREEENGRGNFPPRFSGLQFPNYSSELNVNALELDDSALYLCASSFRRGDSDTQYFGPGTRLTVL.

The chain recombines TRBV2 with TRBJ1-6, with TRBD1 as a possible D gene (5 bases). V was clipped by 3 bases and J by 6 bases, with 6 bases between them. Germline V gene sequence: CDR1 SNHLY, CDR2 FYNNEI. The CDR3 runs 13 residues. The CDR3 bases are TGTGCCAGCAGTGAGCAGGGTAATTCACCCCTCCACTTT. It encodes CASSEQGNSPLHF.

This chain connects TRBV7-9 to TRBJ2-1; 7 positions match TRBD2. Germline trimming cut 5 bases from V and 5 bases from J; bases unmatched to any gene: 6. The CDR3 contains 14 residues. CDR1 is SEHNR, CDR2 FQNEAQ, per germline (reference sequence). CDR3 sequence reads: CASSVIGGDNEQFF. The CDR3 nucleotides are TGTGCCAGCAGCGTCATTGGGGGGGACAATGAGCAGTTCTTC. Based on the CDR3 plus reference TRBV7-9 and TRBJ2-1, the full variable domain is DTGVSQNPRHKITKRGQNVTFRCDPISEHNRLYWYRQTLGQGPEFLTYFQNEAQLEKSRLLSDRFSAERPKGSFSTLEIQRTEQGDSAMYLCASSVIGGDNEQFFGPGTRLTVL.

This clone was seen only a few times. The J gene is TRBJ2-7, the V gene TRBV7-6, with a tentative D call TRBD2 (5 bases). V lost 5 bases and J lost 4, with 15 bases in between. In germline, CDR1 is SGHVS, CDR2 FNYEAQ. The CDR3 has 14 amino acids. DNA of the CDR3: TGTGCCAGCAGCCAGAGCACCTCGGGGTACGAGCAGTACTTC. Amino acids: CASSQSTSGYEQYF.

The rearrangement joins TRBV15 to TRBJ1-4; D is undetermined. The V and J ends lost 0 bases and 7 bases respectively, with 9 bases between them. The germline gives CDR1 LNHNV, CDR2 YYDKDF (reference sequence). The CDR3 runs to 14 residues. CDR3 DNA sequence: TGTGCCACCAGCAGAGATGCGAGCTCTGAAAAACTGTTTTTT. This sequence encodes CATSRDASSEKLFF.

The chain combines TRBV6-1 with TRBJ1-4; D unresolved. There are 15 residues in the CDR3. Trimming pared 1 base from V and 7 bases from J, leaving 13 bases between. Germline lookup yields CDR1 MNHNS and CDR2 SASEGT. This CDR3 is CASSEEIGRAEKLFF. The CDR3 DNA follows: TGTGCCAGCAGTGAAGAGATTGGGAGGGCTGAAAAACTGTTTTTT.